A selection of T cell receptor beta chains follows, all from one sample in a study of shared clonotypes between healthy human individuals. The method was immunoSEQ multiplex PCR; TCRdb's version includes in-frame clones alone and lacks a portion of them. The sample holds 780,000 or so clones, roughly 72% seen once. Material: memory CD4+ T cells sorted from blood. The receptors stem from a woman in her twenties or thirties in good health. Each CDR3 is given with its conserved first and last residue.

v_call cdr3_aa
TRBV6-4 CASSRDQPYGYTF
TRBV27 CASAPDRDNTEAFF
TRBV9 CASSPRRGGRGRVNYGYTF
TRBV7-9 CASSLLPSGSLREQYF
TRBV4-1 CASSQQASGTHEQFF
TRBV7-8 CASSLGAGEIAPQHF
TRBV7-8 CASSPGQGAPAFF
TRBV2 CASNPNTVAKLFF
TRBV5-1 CASSPWVGDTQYF
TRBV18 CASSPFGTANTGELFF
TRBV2 CASSVRGELFF
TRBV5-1 CASSLDPGGRETQYF
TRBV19 CASHPVGGDNSPLHF
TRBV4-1 CASSQDSAYEQYF
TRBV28 CASSRQTSGHYEQYF
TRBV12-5 CASALTGNQPQHF
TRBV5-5 CASSVEDQSVYEQYF
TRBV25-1 CASRQTTDQPQHF
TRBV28 CASSLRAGFSYEQYF
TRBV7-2 CASSLSGGIVNEQYF
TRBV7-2 CASSLGGVYGYTF
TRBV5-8 CASSLGPGQGYEQYF
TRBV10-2 CASNVGGWNEQFF
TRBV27 CASSARASGPYEQYF